Listed below are T cell receptor beta chains from one sample, sequenced in a study of radiotherapy plus CTLA-4 blockade in lung cancer. Data came from immunoSEQ multiplex PCR; TCRdb stores just in-frame clones and leaves some out. The table has about 45,000 clones, roughly 59% seen once; the top ten hold approximately 17%. The sample consisted of peripheral blood, taken from a patient treated with radiotherapy plus ipilimumab. The receptor set was obtained from a human donor with non-small cell lung cancer who had a partial response to radiotherapy plus ipilimumab. Each CDR3 is given with its conserved first and last residue. The order of the fields is V gene, D gene, J gene, clone size, CDR3 DNA, CDR3 protein. The D gene is left open where the match is weak. Clone sizes are given selectively: once, few, many, or a class where the clone is expanded.

V gene: TRBV7-9; D gene: NA; J gene: TRBJ2-2; clone size: NA; CDR3 DNA: TGTGCCAGCAGCTTATTTTTAGCGAGGGCCGGGGAGCTGTTTTTT; CDR3 protein: CASSLFLARAGELFF
V gene: TRBV6-5; D gene: TRBD1; J gene: TRBJ2-7; clone size: NA; CDR3 DNA: TGTGCCAGCAGTTACCGGGAACCGGGACAGCACTACGAGCAGTACTTC; CDR3 protein: CASSYREPGQHYEQYF
V gene: TRBV18; D gene: NA; J gene: TRBJ2-5; clone size: NA; CDR3 DNA: TGTGCCAGCTCACCAGACATCCAAGAGACCCAGTACTTC; CDR3 protein: CASSPDIQETQYF
V gene: TRBV2; D gene: NA; J gene: TRBJ1-5; clone size: NA; CDR3 DNA: TGTGCCAGCAACAGGGTAGGGGGGGCCCTGAATCAGCCCCAGCATTTT; CDR3 protein: CASNRVGGALNQPQHF
V gene: TRBV5-1; D gene: NA; J gene: TRBJ2-1; clone size: NA; CDR3 DNA: TGCGCCAGCAGCTTGGACAGCTACAATGAGCAGTTCTTC; CDR3 protein: CASSLDSYNEQFF
V gene: TRBV29-1; D gene: NA; J gene: TRBJ1-5; clone size: NA; CDR3 DNA: TGCAGCGTTTCCGAGGCCTCCGGCAATCAGCCCCAGCATTTT; CDR3 protein: CSVSEASGNQPQHF
V gene: TRBV13; D gene: TRBD1; J gene: TRBJ2-1; clone size: NA; CDR3 DNA: TGTGCCAGCAGCCCCCGGACAGGGGGCTGGGATGAGCAGTTCTTC; CDR3 protein: CASSPRTGGWDEQFF
V gene: TRBV7-9; D gene: NA; J gene: TRBJ2-1; clone size: many; CDR3 DNA: TGTGCCAGCAGCTTAGGCGTGAGGGGACTTCTATTCTTC; CDR3 protein: CASSLGVRGLLFF
V gene: TRBV6-1; D gene: TRBD1; J gene: TRBJ2-2; clone size: NA; CDR3 DNA: TGTGCCAGCGGACGGGACAGTATCGGGGAGCTGTTTTTT; CDR3 protein: CASGRDSIGELFF
V gene: TRBV11-2; D gene: TRBD2; J gene: TRBJ2-2; clone size: NA; CDR3 DNA: TGTGCCAGCAGCTCGGGGGGACTAGCGGGGGTCACCGGGGAGCTGTTTTTT; CDR3 protein: CASSSGGLAGVTGELFF
V gene: TRBV7-3; D gene: NA; J gene: TRBJ1-5; clone size: NA; CDR3 DNA: TGTGCCAGCAGCTCAGACAGAAATCAGCCCCAGCATTTT; CDR3 protein: CASSSDRNQPQHF
V gene: TRBV2; D gene: NA; J gene: TRBJ2-1; clone size: NA; CDR3 DNA: TGTGCCAGCAGTGGGGATATAGCGGCCTCCTACAATGAGCAGTTCTTC; CDR3 protein: CASSGDIAASYNEQFF
V gene: TRBV6-1; D gene: NA; J gene: TRBJ1-5; clone size: NA; CDR3 DNA: TGTGCCAGCAGTTACACTCAGCCCCAGCATTTT; CDR3 protein: CASSYTQPQHF
V gene: TRBV2; D gene: TRBD2; J gene: TRBJ2-1; clone size: NA; CDR3 DNA: TGTGCCAGCAGTGGGGGGACTAGCGGGAGGACGAGCTCCTACAATGAGCAGTTCTTC; CDR3 protein: CASSGGTSGRTSSYNEQFF
V gene: TRBV5-1; D gene: TRBD1; J gene: TRBJ2-5; clone size: NA; CDR3 DNA: TGCGCCAGCAGCTTGGAGGGGGCAGGTGAGACCCAGTACTTC; CDR3 protein: CASSLEGAGETQYF
V gene: TRBV2; D gene: TRBD2; J gene: TRBJ2-5; clone size: NA; CDR3 DNA: TGTGCCAGCAGCGCCCTCACTAGCGGGGGAGGAGAGACCCAGTACTTC; CDR3 protein: CASSALTSGGGETQYF
V gene: TRBV4-1; D gene: TRBD2; J gene: TRBJ2-3; clone size: NA; CDR3 DNA: TGCGCCAGCAGCCAACCGACTAGCGGCGGCACAGATACGCAGTATTTT; CDR3 protein: CASSQPTSGGTDTQYF
V gene: TRBV11-2; D gene: NA; J gene: TRBJ1-2; clone size: NA; CDR3 DNA: TGTGCCAGCAGCTTAGATTATCAGGGCGGCCATGGCTACACCTTC; CDR3 protein: CASSLDYQGGHGYTF
V gene: TRBV6-1; D gene: NA; J gene: TRBJ1-1; clone size: once; CDR3 DNA: TGTGCCAGCAGTGTGCTGCTAGCCGACACTGAAGCTTTCTTT; CDR3 protein: CASSVLLADTEAFF
V gene: TRBV4-1; D gene: NA; J gene: TRBJ1-4; clone size: NA; CDR3 DNA: TGCGCCAGCAGCCAAAATAACAGGGCTAGTGAAAAACTGTTTTTT; CDR3 protein: CASSQNNRASEKLFF
V gene: TRBV7-9; D gene: NA; J gene: TRBJ2-2; clone size: NA; CDR3 DNA: TGTGCCGGCAGCTGGAGCGGCAACACCGGGGAGCTGTTTTTT; CDR3 protein: CAGSWSGNTGELFF
V gene: TRBV14; D gene: NA; J gene: TRBJ1-6; clone size: few; CDR3 DNA: TGTGCCAGCAGCCAAACCGGGGGCTATAATTCACCCCTCCACTTT; CDR3 protein: CASSQTGGYNSPLHF